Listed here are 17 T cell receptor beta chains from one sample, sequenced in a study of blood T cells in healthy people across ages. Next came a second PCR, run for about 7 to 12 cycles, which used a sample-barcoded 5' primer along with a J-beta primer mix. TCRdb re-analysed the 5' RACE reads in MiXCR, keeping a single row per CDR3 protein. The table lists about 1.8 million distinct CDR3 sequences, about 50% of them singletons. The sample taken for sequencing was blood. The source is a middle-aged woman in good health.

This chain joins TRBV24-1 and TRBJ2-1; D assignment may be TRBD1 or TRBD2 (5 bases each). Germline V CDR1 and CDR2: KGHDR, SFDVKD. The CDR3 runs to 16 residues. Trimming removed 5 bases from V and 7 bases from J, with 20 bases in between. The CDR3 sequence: CATSGQEGTTRNEQFF. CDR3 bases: TGTGCCACCAGTGGTCAAGAGGGGACCACTAGAAATGAGCAGTTCTTC.

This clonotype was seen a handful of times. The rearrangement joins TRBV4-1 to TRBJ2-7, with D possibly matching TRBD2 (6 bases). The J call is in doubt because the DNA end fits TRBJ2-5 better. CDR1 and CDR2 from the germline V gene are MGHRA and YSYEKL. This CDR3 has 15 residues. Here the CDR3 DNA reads TGCGCCAGCAGCCAAGTCTCTGGGGGGAGGGAGACCCAGTACTTC. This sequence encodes CASSQVSGGRETQYF.

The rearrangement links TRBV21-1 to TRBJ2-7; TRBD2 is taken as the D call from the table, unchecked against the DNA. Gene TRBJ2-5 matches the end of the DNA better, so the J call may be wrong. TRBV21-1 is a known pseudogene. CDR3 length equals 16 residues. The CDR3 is CASSPRDRLVQGTQYF. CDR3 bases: TGTGCCAGCAGCCCAAGGGACAGGCTAGTCCAAGGGACCCAGTACTTC.

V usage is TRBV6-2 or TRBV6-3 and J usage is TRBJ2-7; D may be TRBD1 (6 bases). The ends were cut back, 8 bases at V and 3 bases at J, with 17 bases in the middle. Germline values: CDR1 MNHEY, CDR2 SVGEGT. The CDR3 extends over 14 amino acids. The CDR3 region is CASGGFTGSYEQYF. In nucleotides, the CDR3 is TGTGCCAGCGGCGGGTTTACAGGGAGCTACGAGCAGTACTTC.

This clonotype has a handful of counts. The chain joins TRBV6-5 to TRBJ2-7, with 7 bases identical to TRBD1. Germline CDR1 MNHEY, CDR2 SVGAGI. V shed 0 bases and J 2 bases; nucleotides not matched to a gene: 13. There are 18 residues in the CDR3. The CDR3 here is CASSYSTPGQRPTYEQYF. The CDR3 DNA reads TGTGCCAGCAGTTACTCTACTCCGGGACAGAGACCGACCTACGAGCAGTACTTC.

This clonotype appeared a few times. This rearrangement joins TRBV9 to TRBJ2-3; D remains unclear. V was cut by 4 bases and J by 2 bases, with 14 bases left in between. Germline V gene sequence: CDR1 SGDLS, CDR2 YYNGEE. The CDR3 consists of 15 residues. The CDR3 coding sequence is TGTGCCAGCAGCCCAGCTAGGGTGTCCACAGATACGCAGTATTTT. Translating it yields CASSPARVSTDTQYF.

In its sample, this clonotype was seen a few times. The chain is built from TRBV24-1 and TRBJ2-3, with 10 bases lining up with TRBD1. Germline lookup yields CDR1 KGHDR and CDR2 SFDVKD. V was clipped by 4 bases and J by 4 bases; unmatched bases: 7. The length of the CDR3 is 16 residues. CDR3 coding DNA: TGTGCCACCAGTGACCTAGGGACAGGGGACGCAGATACGCAGTATTTT. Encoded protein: CATSDLGTGDADTQYF.

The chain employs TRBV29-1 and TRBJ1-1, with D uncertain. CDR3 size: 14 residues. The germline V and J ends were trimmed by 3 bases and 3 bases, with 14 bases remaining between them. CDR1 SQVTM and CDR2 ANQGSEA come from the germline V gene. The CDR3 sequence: CSVEKRVRDTEAFF. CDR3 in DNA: TGCAGCGTTGAGAAGAGGGTTAGGGACACTGAAGCTTTCTTT.

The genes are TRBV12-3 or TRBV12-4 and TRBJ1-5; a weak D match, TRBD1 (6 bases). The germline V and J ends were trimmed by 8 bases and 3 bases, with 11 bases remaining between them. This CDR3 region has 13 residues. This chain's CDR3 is CASGGQHNQPQHF. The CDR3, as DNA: TGTGCCAGCGGCGGACAGCACAATCAGCCCCAGCATTTT.

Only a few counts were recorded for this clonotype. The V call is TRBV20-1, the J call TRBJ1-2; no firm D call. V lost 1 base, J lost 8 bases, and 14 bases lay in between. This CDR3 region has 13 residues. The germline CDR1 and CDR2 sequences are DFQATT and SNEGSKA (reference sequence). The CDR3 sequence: CSARGGALKGYTF. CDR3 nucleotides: TGCAGTGCTAGAGGGGGAGCCTTAAAGGGCTACACCTTC.

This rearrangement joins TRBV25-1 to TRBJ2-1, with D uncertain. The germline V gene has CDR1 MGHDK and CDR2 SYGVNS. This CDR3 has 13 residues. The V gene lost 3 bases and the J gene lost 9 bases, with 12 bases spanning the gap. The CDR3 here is CASSEVEGFEQFF. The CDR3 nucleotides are TGTGCCAGCAGTGAGGTAGAAGGGTTTGAGCAGTTCTTC. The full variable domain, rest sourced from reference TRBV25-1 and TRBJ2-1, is EADIYQTPRYLVIGTGKKITLECSQTMGHDKMYWYQQDPGMELHLIHYSYGVNSTEKGDLSSESTVSRIRTEHFPLTLESARPSHTSQYLCASSEVEGFEQFFGPGTRLTVL.

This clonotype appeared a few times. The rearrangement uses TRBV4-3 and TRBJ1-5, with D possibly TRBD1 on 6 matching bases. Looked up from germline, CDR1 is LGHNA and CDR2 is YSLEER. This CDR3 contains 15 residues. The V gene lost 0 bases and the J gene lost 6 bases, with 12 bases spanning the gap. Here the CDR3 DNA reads TGCGCCAGCAGCCAAGATTGGGGGCTCGTTCAGCCCCAGCATTTT. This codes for CASSQDWGLVQPQHF.

CDR3 in amino acids: CASSLGVQGRETQYF. The CDR3 nucleotides read TGCGCCAGCAGCCTGGGGGTACAGGGCCGGGAGACCCAGTACTTC. This chain connects TRBV5-1 to TRBJ2-5; a possible D gene is TRBD1 (6 bases). V gave up 4 bases and J gave up 5 bases, with 18 bases separating them. Germline assignment: CDR1 SGHRS and CDR2 YFSETQ. The CDR3 is 15 amino acids. Combining the CDR3 with reference TRBV5-1 and TRBJ2-5 gives the whole variable domain KAGVTQTPRYLIKTRGQQVTLSCSPISGHRSVSWYQQTPGQGLQFLFEYFSETQRNKGNFPGRFSGRQFSNSRSEMNVSTLELGDSALYLCASSLGVQGRETQYFGPGTRLLVL.

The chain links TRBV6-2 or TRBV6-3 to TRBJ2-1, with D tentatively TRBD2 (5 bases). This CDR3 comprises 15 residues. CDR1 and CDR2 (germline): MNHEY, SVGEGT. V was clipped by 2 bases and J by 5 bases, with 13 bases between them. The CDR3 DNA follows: TGTGCCAGCAGTTACCCCTCTACTAGGAACAATGAGCAGTTCTTC. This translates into CASSYPSTRNNEQFF.

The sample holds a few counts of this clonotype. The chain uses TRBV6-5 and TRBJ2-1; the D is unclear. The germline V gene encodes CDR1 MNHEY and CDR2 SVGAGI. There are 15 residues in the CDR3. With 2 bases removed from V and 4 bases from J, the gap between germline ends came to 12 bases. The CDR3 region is CASSYAHETYNEQFF. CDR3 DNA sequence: TGTGCCAGCAGTTACGCCCATGAGACGTACAATGAGCAGTTCTTC.

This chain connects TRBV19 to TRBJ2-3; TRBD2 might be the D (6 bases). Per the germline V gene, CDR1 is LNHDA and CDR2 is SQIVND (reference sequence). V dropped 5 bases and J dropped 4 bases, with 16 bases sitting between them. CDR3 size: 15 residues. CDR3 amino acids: CASSRETRSSDTQYF. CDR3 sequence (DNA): TGTGCCAGTAGTCGCGAGACTAGAAGTTCAGATACGCAGTATTTT.

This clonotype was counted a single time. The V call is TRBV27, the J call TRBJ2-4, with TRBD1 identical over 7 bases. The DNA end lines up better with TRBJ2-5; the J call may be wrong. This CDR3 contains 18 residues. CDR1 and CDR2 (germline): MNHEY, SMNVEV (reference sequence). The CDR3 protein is CASSFRGGRDRGLETQYF. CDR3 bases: TGTGCCAGCAGTTTTAGAGGCGGCCGGGACAGAGGATTAGAGACCCAGTACTTC.